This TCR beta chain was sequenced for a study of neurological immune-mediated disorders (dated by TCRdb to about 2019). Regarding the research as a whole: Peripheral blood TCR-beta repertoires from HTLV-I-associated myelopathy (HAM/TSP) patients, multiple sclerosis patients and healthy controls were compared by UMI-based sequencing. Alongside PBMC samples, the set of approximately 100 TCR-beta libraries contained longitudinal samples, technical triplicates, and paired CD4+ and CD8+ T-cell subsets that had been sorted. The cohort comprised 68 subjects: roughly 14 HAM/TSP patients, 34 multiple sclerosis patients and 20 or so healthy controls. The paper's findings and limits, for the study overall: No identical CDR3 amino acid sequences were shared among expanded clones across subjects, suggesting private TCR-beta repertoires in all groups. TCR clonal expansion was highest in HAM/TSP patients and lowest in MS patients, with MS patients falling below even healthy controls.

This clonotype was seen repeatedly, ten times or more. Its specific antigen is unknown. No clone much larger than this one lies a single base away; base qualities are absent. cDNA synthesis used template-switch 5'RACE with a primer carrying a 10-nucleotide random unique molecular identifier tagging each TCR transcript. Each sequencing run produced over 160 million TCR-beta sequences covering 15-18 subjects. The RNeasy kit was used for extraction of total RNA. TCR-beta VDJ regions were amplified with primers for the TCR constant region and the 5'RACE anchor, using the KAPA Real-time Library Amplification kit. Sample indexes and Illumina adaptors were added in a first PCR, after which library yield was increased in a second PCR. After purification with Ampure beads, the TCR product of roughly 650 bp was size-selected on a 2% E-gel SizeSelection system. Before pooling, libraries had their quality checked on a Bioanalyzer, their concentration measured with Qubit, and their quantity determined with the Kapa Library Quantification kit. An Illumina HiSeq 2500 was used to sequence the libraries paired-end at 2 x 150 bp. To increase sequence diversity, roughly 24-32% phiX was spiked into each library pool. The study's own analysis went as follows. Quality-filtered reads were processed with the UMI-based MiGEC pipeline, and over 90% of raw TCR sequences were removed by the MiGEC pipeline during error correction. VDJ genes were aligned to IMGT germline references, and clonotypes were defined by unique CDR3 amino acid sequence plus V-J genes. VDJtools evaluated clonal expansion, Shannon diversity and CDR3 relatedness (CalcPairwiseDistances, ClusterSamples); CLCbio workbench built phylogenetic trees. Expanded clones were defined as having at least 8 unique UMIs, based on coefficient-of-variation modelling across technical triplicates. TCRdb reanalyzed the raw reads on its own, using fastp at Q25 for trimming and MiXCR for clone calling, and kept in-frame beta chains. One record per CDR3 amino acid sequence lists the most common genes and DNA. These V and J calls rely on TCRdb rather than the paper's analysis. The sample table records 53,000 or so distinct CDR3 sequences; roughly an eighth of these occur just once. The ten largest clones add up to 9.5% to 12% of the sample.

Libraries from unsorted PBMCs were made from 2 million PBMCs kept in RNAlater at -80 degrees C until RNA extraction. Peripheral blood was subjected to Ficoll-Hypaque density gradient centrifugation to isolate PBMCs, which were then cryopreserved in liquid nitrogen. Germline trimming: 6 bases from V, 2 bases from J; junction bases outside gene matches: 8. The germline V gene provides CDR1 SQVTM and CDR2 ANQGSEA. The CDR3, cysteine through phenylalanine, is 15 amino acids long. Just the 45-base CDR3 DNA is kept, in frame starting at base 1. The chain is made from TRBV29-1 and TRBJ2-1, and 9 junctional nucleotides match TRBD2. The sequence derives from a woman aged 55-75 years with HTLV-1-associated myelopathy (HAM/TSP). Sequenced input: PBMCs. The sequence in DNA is TGCAGCGTAGGTAGCGGGAGTAGGGCCTACAATGAGCAGTTCTTC. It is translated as CSVGSGSRAYNEQFF.